This entry is about one T cell receptor (beta chain). What this receptor recognizes is not known. One base away there is no much larger clone; base qualities are not given. The record originates from a study of shared T cell receptors in the human thymus (dated by TCRdb to about 2021). The study in broad terms: The study examined how the human thymus generates shared, self-reactive T-cell receptor alpha chains.

The germline ends are 16 bases apart after V is trimmed by 0 bases and J by 2 bases. According to the germline V gene, CDR1 reads SNHLY and CDR2 reads FYNNEI. Including the terminal cysteine and phenylalanine, the CDR3 comprises 18 residues. The sequence is cut down to CDR3 DNA, 54 bases in frame from base 1. Preparation of the library involved the immunoSEQ multiplex PCR assay. Held by TCRdb, this immuneACCESS table contains in-frame sequences only and omits some clones. Under half of the omission traces to an unresolved V gene where checked; the cause of the rest is unknown. The sample table shows approximately 400,000 clones, and 95% are seen once. The ten top clones hold approximately 0.02% of the sample.

The rearrangement joined TRBV2 to TRBJ2-2, with TRBD1 as a weak D call on 6 bases. The specimen was thymocytes. The TCR originated in a human donor. The sequence in DNA is TGTGCCAGCAGTGAAGCGCGTTGGGACACCATAAACACCGGGGAGCTGTTTTTT. Translated, it gives CASSEARWDTINTGELFF.